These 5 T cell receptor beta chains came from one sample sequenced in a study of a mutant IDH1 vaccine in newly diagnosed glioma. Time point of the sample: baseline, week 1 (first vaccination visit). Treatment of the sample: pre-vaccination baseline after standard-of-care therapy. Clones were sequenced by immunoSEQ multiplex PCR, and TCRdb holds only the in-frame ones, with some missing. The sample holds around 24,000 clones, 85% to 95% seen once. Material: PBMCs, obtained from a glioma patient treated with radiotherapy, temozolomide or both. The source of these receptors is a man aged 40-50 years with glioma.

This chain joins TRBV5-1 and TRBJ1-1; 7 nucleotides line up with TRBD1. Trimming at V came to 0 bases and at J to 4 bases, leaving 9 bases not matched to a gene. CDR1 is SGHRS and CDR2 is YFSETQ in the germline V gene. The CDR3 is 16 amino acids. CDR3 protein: CASSLAAGGLSTEAFF. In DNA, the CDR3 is TGCGCCAGCAGCTTGGCTGCAGGGGGTCTGAGCACTGAAGCTTTCTTT.

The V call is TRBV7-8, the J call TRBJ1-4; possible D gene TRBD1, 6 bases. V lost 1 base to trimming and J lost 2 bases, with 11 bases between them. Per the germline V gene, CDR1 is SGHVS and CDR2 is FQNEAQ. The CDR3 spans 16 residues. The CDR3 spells CASSLGWGATNEKLFF. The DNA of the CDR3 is TGTGCCAGCAGCTTAGGTTGGGGGGCGACTAATGAAAAACTGTTTTTT.

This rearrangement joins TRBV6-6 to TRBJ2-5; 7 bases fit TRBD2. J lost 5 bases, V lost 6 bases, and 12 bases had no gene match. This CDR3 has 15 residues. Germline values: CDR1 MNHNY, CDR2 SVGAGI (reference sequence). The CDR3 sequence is CASSPQAGPGETQYF. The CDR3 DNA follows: TGTGCCAGCAGCCCCCAAGCGGGACCAGGGGAGACCCAGTACTTC.

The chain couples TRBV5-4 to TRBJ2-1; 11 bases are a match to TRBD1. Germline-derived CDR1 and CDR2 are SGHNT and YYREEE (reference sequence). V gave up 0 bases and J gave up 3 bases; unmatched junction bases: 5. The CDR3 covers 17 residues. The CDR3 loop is CASSLAGGQGGYNEQFF. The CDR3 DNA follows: TGTGCCAGCAGCTTGGCCGGGGGACAGGGGGGCTACAATGAGCAGTTCTTC.

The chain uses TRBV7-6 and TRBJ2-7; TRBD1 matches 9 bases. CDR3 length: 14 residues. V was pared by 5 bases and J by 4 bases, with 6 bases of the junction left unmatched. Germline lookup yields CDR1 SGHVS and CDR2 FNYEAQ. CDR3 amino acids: CASSVTGGGYEQYF. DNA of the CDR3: TGTGCCAGCAGCGTAACAGGGGGCGGGTACGAGCAGTACTTC.